This TCR beta chain was sequenced for a study of shared clonotypes between healthy human individuals. Study-wide findings and caveats: Larger estimated richness was generally recorded for naive subsets relative to memory subsets. Among non-shared clonotypes, generation probabilities were lower than among those shared by all four donors.

This clone was seen repeatedly, ten times or more. Its cognate antigen is unknown. Measured with immunoSEQ multiplex PCR; TCRdb has only the in-frame clones, and not every one. The sample shows more than 1 million clones, 78% of them seen only once. This CDR3 comprises 17 residues. The germline gives CDR1 MGHRA, CDR2 YSYEKL. V dropped 0 bases and J dropped 1 base, with 15 bases sitting between them. This sequence originates from a man aged 18-30 years in good health. Some clones in this sample may be carry-over from other donors' samples. Input material: memory CD4+ T cells from PBMCs. Subset here: CD45RA-negative fraction. The chain has TRBV4-1 and TRBJ1-1; the D is unclear. CDR3 sequence (DNA): TGCGCCAGCAGCCAAGATTTGGCGACGGTCGGGAACACTGAAGCTTTCTTT. Its translation: CASSQDLATVGNTEAFF.